This is a list of T cell receptor beta chains from one sample in a study of T cell repertoires in ileal Crohn's disease. Assay used: immunoSEQ multiplex PCR; TCRdb lists only in-frame clones, some missing. This sample yields under 1,500 clones, of which about four fifths are seen a single time; around 15% belongs to the top ten. Sample: ileal tissue. These TCRs come from an adult with Crohn's disease. Both conserved end residues are part of each CDR3. The D gene is left open where the match is weak. Rows may omit the clone size; those that give it use once, few, many or a size class.

d_call: NA
clone_size: NA
j_call: TRBJ2-7
v_call: TRBV27
cdr3_nt: TGTGCCAGCAGTTTATCTCTCAAGCCCTACGAGCAGTACTTC
cdr3_aa: CASSLSLKPYEQYF

d_call: TRBD2
clone_size: few
j_call: TRBJ2-5
v_call: TRBV6-1
cdr3_nt: TGTGCCAGCAGTGTTGGGGGGGTTGGAGAGACCCAGTACTTC
cdr3_aa: CASSVGGVGETQYF

d_call: TRBD2
clone_size: NA
j_call: TRBJ2-5
v_call: TRBV19
cdr3_nt: TGTGCCAGTAGTATAGACGATAGCGGGGGCCAAGAGACCCAGTACTTC
cdr3_aa: CASSIDDSGGQETQYF

d_call: NA
clone_size: NA
j_call: TRBJ1-1
v_call: TRBV30
cdr3_nt: TGTGCCTGGAGTCCCTTAGTGAACACTGAAGCTTTCTTT
cdr3_aa: CAWSPLVNTEAFF

d_call: NA
clone_size: NA
j_call: TRBJ2-2
v_call: TRBV5-1
cdr3_nt: TGCGCCAGCAGCTTGGAGGGGATCGGGGAGCTGTTTTTT
cdr3_aa: CASSLEGIGELFF

d_call: NA
clone_size: NA
j_call: TRBJ1-2
v_call: TRBV7-8
cdr3_nt: TGTGCCAGCAGCTTCGCTGGCACTAGGGGACTTAACTATGGCTACACCTTC
cdr3_aa: CASSFAGTRGLNYGYTF

d_call: NA
clone_size: NA
j_call: TRBJ2-7
v_call: TRBV7-9
cdr3_nt: TGTGCCAGCAGCTTAACGGGAGTATCCTACGAGCAGTGCTTC
cdr3_aa: CASSLTGVSYEQCF

d_call: NA
clone_size: NA
j_call: TRBJ2-7
v_call: TRBV5-1
cdr3_nt: TGCGCCAGCAGCTTGGGGGCGGGAAGGCGCGAGCAGTACTTC
cdr3_aa: CASSLGAGRREQYF

d_call: NA
clone_size: NA
j_call: TRBJ2-7
v_call: TRBV5-4
cdr3_nt: TGTGCCAGCAGCAAAACAGGTTACTACGAGCAGTACTTC
cdr3_aa: CASSKTGYYEQYF

d_call: TRBD1
clone_size: few
j_call: TRBJ2-7
v_call: TRBV7-8
cdr3_nt: TGTGCCAGCAGCATGGGACAGGGGTTCGAGCAGTACTTC
cdr3_aa: CASSMGQGFEQYF

d_call: NA
clone_size: NA
j_call: TRBJ2-4
v_call: TRBV20-1
cdr3_nt: TGCAGTGCTAGAGATGTCAGTATTCAGTACTTC
cdr3_aa: CSARDVSIQYF

d_call: NA
clone_size: few
j_call: TRBJ2-7
v_call: TRBV7-2
cdr3_nt: TGTGCCAGCAGCTTAATAGATGGGGCGCACTACGAGCAGTACTTC
cdr3_aa: CASSLIDGAHYEQYF

d_call: NA
clone_size: NA
j_call: TRBJ2-5
v_call: TRBV10-3
cdr3_nt: TGTGCCATCAGTGAGTCGGGGGGTCGGGAGACCCAGTACTTC
cdr3_aa: CAISESGGRETQYF

d_call: TRBD2
clone_size: NA
j_call: TRBJ2-2
v_call: TRBV5-1
cdr3_nt: TGCGCCAGCAGATCGGGGGGAGCCGGGGAGCTGTTTTTT
cdr3_aa: CASRSGGAGELFF

d_call: NA
clone_size: NA
j_call: TRBJ1-1
v_call: TRBV5-1
cdr3_nt: TGCGCCAGCAGCTTAAGGGGCGGGGACACTGAAGCTTTCTTT
cdr3_aa: CASSLRGGDTEAFF

d_call: TRBD2
clone_size: NA
j_call: TRBJ2-2
v_call: TRBV7-8
cdr3_nt: TGTGCCAGCAGCTCATCTAGCGGGCGTACCGGGGAGCTGTTTTTT
cdr3_aa: CASSSSSGRTGELFF

d_call: NA
clone_size: few
j_call: TRBJ2-7
v_call: TRBV4-2
cdr3_nt: TGTGCCAGCAGCCAGAGTGTTTCGCGTTCCTACGAGCAGTACTTC
cdr3_aa: CASSQSVSRSYEQYF

d_call: TRBD1
clone_size: NA
j_call: TRBJ1-2
v_call: TRBV4-2
cdr3_nt: TGTGCCAGCAGCCCGGGGGGGGCAGGGGGATTTTATGGCTACACCTTC
cdr3_aa: CASSPGGAGGFYGYTF

d_call: NA
clone_size: NA
j_call: TRBJ1-2
v_call: TRBV29-1
cdr3_nt: TGCAGCGTTGTAGGGATAGACAGTACTAACTATGGCTACACCTTC
cdr3_aa: CSVVGIDSTNYGYTF

d_call: NA
clone_size: NA
j_call: TRBJ2-7
v_call: TRBV11-2
cdr3_nt: TGTGCCAGCACCGACCAATATAGAGTGGCGGGATACTACGAGCAGTACTTC
cdr3_aa: CASTDQYRVAGYYEQYF

d_call: NA
clone_size: NA
j_call: TRBJ2-7
v_call: TRBV6-5
cdr3_nt: TGTGCCAGCAAAACCTCTAGTGGAAACTACGAGCAGTACTTC
cdr3_aa: CASKTSSGNYEQYF

d_call: NA
clone_size: NA
j_call: TRBJ1-2
v_call: TRBV4-1
cdr3_nt: TGCGCCAGCAGCCATCCTGTAATCGATACAAACAACTATGGCTACACCTTC
cdr3_aa: CASSHPVIDTNNYGYTF

d_call: NA
clone_size: NA
j_call: TRBJ2-5
v_call: TRBV7-7
cdr3_nt: TGTGCTAGCAGCCCTAATCCGGGGAAGGAGACCCAGTACTTC
cdr3_aa: CASSPNPGKETQYF

d_call: NA
clone_size: NA
j_call: TRBJ1-1
v_call: TRBV19
cdr3_nt: TGTGCCAGTAGTATCTCGGCAGGCGGGCCAATTATTGAAGCTTTCTTT
cdr3_aa: CASSISAGGPIIEAFF

d_call: NA
clone_size: NA
j_call: TRBJ1-3
v_call: TRBV6-1
cdr3_nt: TGTGCCAGCAAGAGGGGAAACACCATATATTTT
cdr3_aa: CASKRGNTIYF

d_call: NA
clone_size: NA
j_call: TRBJ1-1
v_call: TRBV30
cdr3_nt: TGTGCCTGGACCAGGGACACTGAAGCTTTCTTT
cdr3_aa: CAWTRDTEAFF

d_call: NA
clone_size: NA
j_call: TRBJ2-3
v_call: TRBV2
cdr3_nt: TGTGCCAGCAGTCAGGATCAAACTAGCACAGATACGCAGTATTTT
cdr3_aa: CASSQDQTSTDTQYF

d_call: TRBD1
clone_size: NA
j_call: TRBJ1-4
v_call: TRBV15
cdr3_nt: TGTGCCACCAGCGGCTCCGGGACAGGGGATGTACAAAAACTGTTTTTT
cdr3_aa: CATSGSGTGDVQKLFF

d_call: TRBD2
clone_size: NA
j_call: TRBJ2-7
v_call: TRBV5-1
cdr3_nt: TGCGCCAGCAGCCCGGGACTAGCGGGAGGCTCCTACGAGCAGTACTTC
cdr3_aa: CASSPGLAGGSYEQYF

d_call: NA
clone_size: NA
j_call: TRBJ2-7
v_call: TRBV4-1
cdr3_nt: TGCGCCAGCAGCCAACAAGGGGTCTACGAGCAGTACTTC
cdr3_aa: CASSQQGVYEQYF

d_call: NA
clone_size: few
j_call: TRBJ2-7
v_call: TRBV19
cdr3_nt: TGTGCCAGTAGTATCGGCTCGTTGCAGGCCGAGCAGTACTTC
cdr3_aa: CASSIGSLQAEQYF

d_call: TRBD2
clone_size: NA
j_call: TRBJ2-1
v_call: TRBV11-2
cdr3_nt: TGTGCCAGCAGTTTTGCGGGACTAAACGACAATGAGCAGTTCTTC
cdr3_aa: CASSFAGLNDNEQFF

d_call: NA
clone_size: few
j_call: TRBJ2-5
v_call: TRBV5-1
cdr3_nt: TGCGCCAGCAGCTTGAAGCAGGGGGGCCCAGAGACCCAGTACTTC
cdr3_aa: CASSLKQGGPETQYF

d_call: TRBD1
clone_size: NA
j_call: TRBJ2-1
v_call: TRBV4-1
cdr3_nt: TGCGCCAGCAGCCAGGAAAGACAGGGGCATGAGCAGTTCTTC
cdr3_aa: CASSQERQGHEQFF

d_call: TRBD1
clone_size: once
j_call: TRBJ1-1
v_call: TRBV9
cdr3_nt: TGTGCCAGCAGCGCCCGGGACAGGGCTGTTGCTTTCTTT
cdr3_aa: CASSARDRAVAFF

d_call: NA
clone_size: few
j_call: TRBJ1-5
v_call: TRBV6-5
cdr3_nt: TGTGCCAGCAGTTACGGCAGAAATCAGCCCCAGCATTTT
cdr3_aa: CASSYGRNQPQHF

d_call: NA
clone_size: NA
j_call: TRBJ1-1
v_call: TRBV25-1
cdr3_nt: TGTGCCAGCAGTTGGGGAGGGGCCACTGAAGCTTTCTTT
cdr3_aa: CASSWGGATEAFF

d_call: NA
clone_size: NA
j_call: TRBJ2-7
v_call: TRBV19
cdr3_nt: TGTGCCAGTAGCCCCCGAGGGCTTCACTACGAGCAGTACTTC
cdr3_aa: CASSPRGLHYEQYF

d_call: TRBD1
clone_size: NA
j_call: TRBJ2-7
v_call: TRBV27
cdr3_nt: TGTGCCAGCAGTCTTTACAGGGGGCTCGCGGGAGACGAGCAGTACTTC
cdr3_aa: CASSLYRGLAGDEQYF

d_call: TRBD1
clone_size: NA
j_call: TRBJ1-2
v_call: TRBV6-4
cdr3_nt: TGTGCCAGCAAGGGACAGAAAGATGGTGGCTACACCTTC
cdr3_aa: CASKGQKDGGYTF

d_call: TRBD1
clone_size: NA
j_call: TRBJ2-1
v_call: TRBV5-4
cdr3_nt: TGTGCCAGCAGCCCGGCGACAGGGGTGTATGAGCAGTTCTTC
cdr3_aa: CASSPATGVYEQFF

d_call: TRBD1
clone_size: NA
j_call: TRBJ2-5
v_call: TRBV6-1
cdr3_nt: TGTGCCAGCAGTGAAGTACAGGGGGCCTTTCATCCGGAGACCCAGTACTTC
cdr3_aa: CASSEVQGAFHPETQYF

d_call: NA
clone_size: NA
j_call: TRBJ1-6
v_call: TRBV9
cdr3_nt: TGTGCCAGCAAGGGGCGCGATTATAATTCACCCCTCCACTTT
cdr3_aa: CASKGRDYNSPLHF

d_call: TRBD2
clone_size: NA
j_call: TRBJ2-3
v_call: TRBV5-1
cdr3_nt: TGCGCCAGCAGCTTGTTTTCTAGCGGGAGTCAGGGTACAGATACGCAGTATTTT
cdr3_aa: CASSLFSSGSQGTDTQYF

d_call: TRBD2
clone_size: NA
j_call: TRBJ2-3
v_call: TRBV7-9
cdr3_nt: TGTGCCAGCAGCTTAACTAGCGGGAGTGGCACAGATACGCAGTATTTT
cdr3_aa: CASSLTSGSGTDTQYF

d_call: TRBD1
clone_size: NA
j_call: TRBJ2-7
v_call: TRBV29-1
cdr3_nt: TGCAGCGTTGGGGGACAGAACTACGAGCAGTACTTC
cdr3_aa: CSVGGQNYEQYF

d_call: TRBD1
clone_size: NA
j_call: TRBJ2-4
v_call: TRBV30
cdr3_nt: TGTGCCTGGAGGAAGATCCGGGACAGGGGGCCCAAAAACATTCAGTACTTC
cdr3_aa: CAWRKIRDRGPKNIQYF

d_call: TRBD1
clone_size: NA
j_call: TRBJ2-3
v_call: TRBV6-5
cdr3_nt: TGTGCCAGCAGCCACAGGGGGCGCGCAGGAACGCAGTATTTT
cdr3_aa: CASSHRGRAGTQYF

d_call: NA
clone_size: NA
j_call: TRBJ2-7
v_call: TRBV7-9
cdr3_nt: TGTGCCAGCAGCTTAGATGGGGCTGCAACCTACGAGCAGTACTTC
cdr3_aa: CASSLDGAATYEQYF

d_call: NA
clone_size: NA
j_call: TRBJ2-3
v_call: TRBV7-9
cdr3_nt: TGTGCCAGCAGCCCTTGGGGGGTCATAGGCACAGATACGCAGTATTTT
cdr3_aa: CASSPWGVIGTDTQYF

d_call: TRBD1
clone_size: NA
j_call: TRBJ1-5
v_call: TRBV30
cdr3_nt: TGTGCCTGGAGTGTACAGGGGAGTCGCAACCAGCCCCAGCATTTT
cdr3_aa: CAWSVQGSRNQPQHF

d_call: TRBD2
clone_size: NA
j_call: TRBJ2-3
v_call: TRBV2
cdr3_nt: TGTGCCAGCAGTGAAGGACTAGCGAGCACAGATACGCAGTATTTT
cdr3_aa: CASSEGLASTDTQYF

d_call: TRBD1
clone_size: large
j_call: TRBJ2-2
v_call: TRBV10-3
cdr3_nt: TGTGCCACAGGGCCCCAACAGGGGGCGAACACCGGGGAGCTGTTTTTT
cdr3_aa: CATGPQQGANTGELFF